The next 20 T cell receptor beta chains were all read from a single sample in a study of shared clonotypes between healthy human individuals. Sequencing was performed with immunoSEQ multiplex PCR; in TCRdb, only in-frame clones are kept and a portion is missing. The sample records some 2,400,000 clones, around 95% being singletons. The sample comprised naive CD4+ T cells sorted from blood. Described subset: CD45RA+ positively selected. The source of these receptors is a man between 18 and 29 years old in good health.

The chain carries TRBV6-6 and TRBJ1-2; D is unresolved. Germline CDR1 is MNHNY and CDR2 is SVGAGI (reference sequence). The CDR3 loop spans 12 amino acids. V dropped 6 bases and J dropped 4 bases, with 9 bases sitting between them. The CDR3 DNA sequence: TGTGCCAGCAGGAATGAAGTCTATGGCTACACCTTC. It translates to CASRNEVYGYTF.

The V and J genes are TRBV18 and TRBJ1-6, with TRBD1 matching 7 bases. The CDR3 totals 13 residues. Looked up from germline, CDR1 is KGHSH and CDR2 is LQKENI. V shed 6 bases and J 11 bases; nucleotides not matched to a gene: 7. Here the CDR3 DNA reads TGTGCCAGCTCGCCAGGGGGGGGTCCACCCCTCCACTTT. Translated: CASSPGGGPPLHF.

V usage is TRBV6-5 and J usage is TRBJ2-2; a possible D gene is TRBD1 (5 bases). CDR1 and CDR2 (germline): MNHEY, SVGAGI. This CDR3 is built from 16 residues. V was shortened by 4 bases and J by 0 bases, with 12 bases between the two germline ends. The CDR3 reads CASSLMVGANTGELFF. In nucleotides, the CDR3 is TGTGCCAGCAGTTTAATGGTAGGGGCGAACACCGGGGAGCTGTTTTTT.

The chain joins TRBV6-1 to TRBJ2-1; D might be TRBD2 (5 bases). V was trimmed by 7 bases and J by 4 bases, leaving 11 bases between them. This CDR3 comprises 13 residues. The germline gives CDR1 MNHNS, CDR2 SASEGT. The CDR3 region has the DNA TGTGCCAGCACCGTCCGGACTTACAATGAGCAGTTCTTC. Translation: CASTVRTYNEQFF.

The V gene is TRBV11-2, the J gene TRBJ1-1; the D is unclear. Germline CDR1 and CDR2: SGHAT and FQNNGV. Trimming cost V 5 bases and J 4 bases, with 11 bases left between them. The CDR3 covers 13 residues. As DNA, the CDR3 is TGTGCCAGCAGCCAAGGATCGGGCACTGAAGCTTTCTTT. Its protein is CASSQGSGTEAFF.

Details on this clone: Other DNA sequences within the sample encode an identical CDR3. The chain recombines TRBV7-9 with TRBJ2-7; no firm D call. The CDR3 is 12 residues long. Trimming left V 2 bases short and J 4 bases short, with 6 bases between. Germline V gene data show CDR1 as SEHNR and CDR2 as FQNEAQ (reference sequence). CDR3 sequence (DNA): TGTGCCAGCAGCTTATTCTCGTACGAGCAGTACTTC. This codes for CASSLFSYEQYF. The whole variable domain, filled in from reference TRBV7-9 and TRBJ2-7, reads DTGVSQNPRHKITKRGQNVTFRCDPISEHNRLYWYRQTLGQGPEFLTYFQNEAQLEKSRLLSDRFSAERPKGSFSTLEIQRTEQGDSAMYLCASSLFSYEQYFGPGTRLTVT.

The rearrangement links TRBV13 to TRBJ2-7; either TRBD1 or TRBD2 may fit D (5 bases each). Germline V gene sequence: CDR1 PRHDT, CDR2 FYEKMQ (reference sequence). This CDR3 region has 13 residues. Trimming stripped 3 bases from V and 6 bases from J, with 12 bases between. In DNA form, the CDR3 reads TGTGCCAGCAGCTTGACAGAGAGGGGCGAGCAGTACTTC. This codes for CASSLTERGEQYF.

The chain carries TRBV28 and TRBJ1-2; D unresolved. The CDR3 extends over 15 amino acids. Looked up from germline, CDR1 is MDHEN and CDR2 is SYDVKM. The V end lost 6 bases, the J end lost 5 bases, and 19 bases lay between the germline ends. DNA for the CDR3: TGTGCCAGCAGCCCCTCCCGGACCAACCTTTATGGCTACACCTTC. As protein: CASSPSRTNLYGYTF.

The chain employs TRBV27 and TRBJ1-3, with D perhaps matching TRBD1 (5 bases). The germline CDR1 and CDR2 sequences are MNHEY and SMNVEV (reference sequence). The CDR3 length is 17 residues. Trimming removed 0 bases from V and 0 bases from J, with 12 bases in between. The CDR3 nucleotides read TGTGCCAGCAGTTTATCGTCAGGGCTGAGCTCTGGAAACACCATATATTTT. The encoded protein is CASSLSSGLSSGNTIYF.

This sequence joins TRBV6-1 and TRBJ2-2; D not certain. The V end was cut by 2 bases, the J end by 7 bases, with 5 bases between. The CDR3 runs to 12 residues. Germline lookup yields CDR1 MNHNS and CDR2 SASEGT. CDR3 protein: CASSEFVGELFF. For the CDR3, the DNA is TGTGCCAGCAGTGAATTTGTCGGGGAGCTGTTTTTT.

The chain recombines TRBV9 with TRBJ1-2, with D tentatively TRBD1 (5 bases). From germline, CDR1 is SGDLS and CDR2 YYNGEE. This CDR3 comprises 13 residues. V lost 0 bases and J 6 bases, leaving 9 bases between the germline ends. The CDR3 sequence: CASSVALGDGYTF. CDR3 nucleotide sequence: TGTGCCAGCAGCGTAGCACTGGGGGATGGCTACACCTTC.

V and J are TRBV5-1 and TRBJ2-2, with TRBD1 matching over 7 bases. Germline lookup yields CDR1 SGHRS and CDR2 YFSETQ. Unmatched junction bases numbered 8, after V lost 4 bases and J lost 2 bases. The CDR3 is 16 residues long. CDR3 bases: TGCGCCAGCAGCCTTGGGCGGACAGGAAACACCGGGGAGCTGTTTTTT. Residues: CASSLGRTGNTGELFF.

The chain links TRBV25-1 to TRBJ1-4, with 7 bases lining up with TRBD1. This CDR3 region has 13 residues. Per germline, CDR1 MGHDK and CDR2 SYGVNS. With V trimmed by 6 bases and J by 5 bases, 3 bases remained unmatched. The CDR3 DNA reads TGTGCCAGCAGAACAGGGGTAAATGAAAAACTGTTTTTT. Translated: CASRTGVNEKLFF.

On this clone itself: Other DNA sequences from this sample encode an identical CDR3 as well. The chain employs TRBV10-3 and TRBJ2-5; TRBD1 agrees at 9 bases. Germline CDR1 and CDR2: ENHRY and SYGVKD. The CDR3 totals 13 residues. The J segment lost 2 bases and the V segment lost 6 bases, leaving 1 base of the junction unmatched. Here the CDR3 DNA reads TGTGCCATCAGCGGACAGGGGCAAGAGACCCAGTACTTC. Translation gives CAISGQGQETQYF.

This chain uses TRBV7-9 with TRBJ2-2, with 9 positions matching TRBD2. The CDR3 covers 16 residues. CDR1 and CDR2 from the germline V gene are SEHNR and FQNEAQ (reference sequence). The V and J ends lost 7 bases and 6 bases, in that order; junction bases with no gene match: 12. Here the CDR3 reads CASTVPLREGAGELFF. CDR3 DNA: TGTGCCAGCACCGTCCCCTTGCGGGAGGGGGCCGGGGAGCTGTTTTTT.

The chain joins TRBV15 to TRBJ1-2, with D hard to call. There are 12 residues in the CDR3. Germline V gene data show CDR1 as LNHNV and CDR2 as YYDKDF (reference sequence). Trimming took 0 bases from V and 11 from J, leaving 10 bases between them. The CDR3 protein is CATSRDGVGYTF. The DNA of the CDR3 is TGTGCCACCAGCAGAGATGGGGTAGGGTACACCTTC.

The chain has TRBV4-3 and TRBJ2-5; D may be TRBD1 or TRBD2 (6 bases each). The CDR3 totals 19 residues. Germline values: CDR1 LGHNA, CDR2 YSLEER. The ends were cut back, 1 base at V and 2 bases at J, with 23 bases in the middle. The CDR3 is CASSQVGPGAAGWQETQYF. The CDR3 bases are TGCGCCAGCAGCCAAGTGGGGCCAGGGGCCGCGGGGTGGCAAGAGACCCAGTACTTC.

The count of this clone is one. The rearrangement joins TRBV4-3 to TRBJ2-7; D may be TRBD2 (5 bases). The CDR3 is made up of 15 amino acids. Looked up from germline, CDR1 is LGHNA and CDR2 is YSLEER. Trimming took 4 bases from V and 7 from J, leaving 20 bases between them. The CDR3 here is CASSPVLWEYKEQYF. DNA of the CDR3: TGCGCCAGCAGCCCGGTTTTGTGGGAGTACAAGGAGCAGTACTTC.

With regard to this clone: Other DNA sequences in this specimen translate into the identical CDR3. The chain couples TRBV7-9 to TRBJ2-3, with no clear D. CDR3 length: 12 residues. The germline V gene has CDR1 SEHNR and CDR2 FQNEAQ (reference sequence). Trimming removed 3 bases from V and 4 bases from J, with 5 bases in between. In nucleotides, the CDR3 is TGTGCCAGCAGCTTGGTCGCAGATACGCAGTATTTT. Translation gives CASSLVADTQYF.

The chain joins TRBV30 to TRBJ1-2; TRBD1 might be the D (6 bases). CDR3 length equals 11 residues. The V gene's germline CDR1 is GTSNPN and CDR2 SVGIG (reference sequence). The CDR3 reads CASRGNYGYTF. CDR3 bases: TGTGCTTCCAGGGGAAACTATGGCTACACCTTC.